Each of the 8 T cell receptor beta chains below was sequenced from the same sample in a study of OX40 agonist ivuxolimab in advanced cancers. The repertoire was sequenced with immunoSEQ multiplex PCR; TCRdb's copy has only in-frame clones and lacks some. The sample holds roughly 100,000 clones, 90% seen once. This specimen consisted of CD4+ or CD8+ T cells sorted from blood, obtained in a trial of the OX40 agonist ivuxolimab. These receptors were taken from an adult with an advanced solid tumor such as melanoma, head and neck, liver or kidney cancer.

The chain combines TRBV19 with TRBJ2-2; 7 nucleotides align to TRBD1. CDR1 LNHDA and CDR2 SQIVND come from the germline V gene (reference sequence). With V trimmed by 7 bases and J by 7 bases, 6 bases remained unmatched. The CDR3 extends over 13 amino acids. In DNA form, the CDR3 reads TGTGCCAGTAAAGGCAGGGGGATCGGGGAGCTGTTTTTT. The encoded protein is CASKGRGIGELFF.

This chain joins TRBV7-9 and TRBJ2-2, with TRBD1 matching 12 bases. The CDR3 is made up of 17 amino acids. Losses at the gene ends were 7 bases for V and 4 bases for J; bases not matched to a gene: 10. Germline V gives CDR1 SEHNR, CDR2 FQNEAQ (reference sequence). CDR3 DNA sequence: TGTGCCAGCATCGGGGTGGGACAGGGGGCGCCCACCGGGGAGCTGTTTTTT. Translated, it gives CASIGVGQGAPTGELFF.

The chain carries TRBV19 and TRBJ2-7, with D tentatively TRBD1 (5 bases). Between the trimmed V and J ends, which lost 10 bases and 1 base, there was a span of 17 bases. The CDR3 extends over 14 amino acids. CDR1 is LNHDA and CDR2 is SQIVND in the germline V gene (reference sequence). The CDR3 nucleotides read TGTGCCACCAGAACCGGACACAATTCCTACGAGCAGTACTTC. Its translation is CATRTGHNSYEQYF. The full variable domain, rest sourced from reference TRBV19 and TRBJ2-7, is DGGITQSPKYLFRKEGQNVTLSCEQNLNHDAMYWYRQDPGQGLRLIYYSQIVNDFQKGDIAEGYSVSREKKESFPLTVTSAQKNPTAFYLCATRTGHNSYEQYFGPGTRLTVT.

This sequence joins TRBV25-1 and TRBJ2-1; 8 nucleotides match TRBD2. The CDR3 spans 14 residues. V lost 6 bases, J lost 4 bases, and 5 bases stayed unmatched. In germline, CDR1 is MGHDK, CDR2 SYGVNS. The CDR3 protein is CASSAAGDYNEQFF. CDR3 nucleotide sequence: TGTGCCAGCAGCGCAGCGGGAGATTACAATGAGCAGTTCTTC.

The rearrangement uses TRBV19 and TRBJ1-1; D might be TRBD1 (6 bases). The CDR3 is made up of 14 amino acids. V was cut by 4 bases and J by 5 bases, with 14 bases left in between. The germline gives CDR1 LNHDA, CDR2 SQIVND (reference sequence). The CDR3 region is CASSTYQGLTEAFF. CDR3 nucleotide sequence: TGTGCCAGTAGTACCTACCAGGGGCTTACTGAAGCTTTCTTT.

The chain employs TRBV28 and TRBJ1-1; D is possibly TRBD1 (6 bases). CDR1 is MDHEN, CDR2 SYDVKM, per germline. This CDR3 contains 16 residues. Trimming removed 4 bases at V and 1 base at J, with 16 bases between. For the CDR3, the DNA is TGTGCCAGCAGTTCCTCTCCCACAGGGAGGAACACTGAAGCTTTCTTT. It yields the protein CASSSSPTGRNTEAFF.

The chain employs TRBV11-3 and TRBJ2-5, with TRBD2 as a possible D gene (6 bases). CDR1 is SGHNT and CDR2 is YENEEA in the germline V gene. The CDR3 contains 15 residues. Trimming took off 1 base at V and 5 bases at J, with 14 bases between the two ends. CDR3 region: CASSLGFRGMETQYF. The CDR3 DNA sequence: TGTGCCAGCAGCTTAGGTTTTCGGGGGATGGAGACCCAGTACTTC. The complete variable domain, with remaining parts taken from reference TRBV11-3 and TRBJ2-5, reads EAGVVQSPRYKIIEKKQPVAFWCNPISGHNTLYWYLQNLGQGPELLIRYENEEAVDDSQLPKDRFSAERLKGVDSTLKIQPAELGDSAVYLCASSLGFRGMETQYFGPGTRLLVL.

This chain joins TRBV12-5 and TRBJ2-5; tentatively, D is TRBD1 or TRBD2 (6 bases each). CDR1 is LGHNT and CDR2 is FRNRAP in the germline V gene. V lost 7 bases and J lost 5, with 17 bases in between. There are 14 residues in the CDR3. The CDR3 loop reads CASARSGGRETQYF. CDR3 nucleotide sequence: TGTGCTAGTGCCCGGTCCGGGGGCCGCGAGACCCAGTACTTC.